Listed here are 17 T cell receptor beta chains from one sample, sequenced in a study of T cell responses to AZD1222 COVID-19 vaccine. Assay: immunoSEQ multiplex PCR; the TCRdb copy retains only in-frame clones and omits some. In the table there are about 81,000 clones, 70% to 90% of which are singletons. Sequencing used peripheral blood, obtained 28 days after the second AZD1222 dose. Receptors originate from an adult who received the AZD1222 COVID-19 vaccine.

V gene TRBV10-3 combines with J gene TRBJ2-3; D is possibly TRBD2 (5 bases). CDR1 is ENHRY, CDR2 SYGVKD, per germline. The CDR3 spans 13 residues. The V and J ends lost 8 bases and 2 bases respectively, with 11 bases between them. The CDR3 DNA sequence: TGTGCCATCTTAGGCGGGCCCACAGATACGCAGTATTTT. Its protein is CAILGGPTDTQYF.

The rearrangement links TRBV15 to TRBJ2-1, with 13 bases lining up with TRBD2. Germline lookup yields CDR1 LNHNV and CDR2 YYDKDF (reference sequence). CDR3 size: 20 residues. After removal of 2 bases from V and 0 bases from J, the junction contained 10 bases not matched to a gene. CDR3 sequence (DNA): TGTGCCACCAGCAGACGAGCGCCGGGACTAGCGGGACTCTCCTACAATGAGCAGTTCTTC. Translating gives CATSRRAPGLAGLSYNEQFF. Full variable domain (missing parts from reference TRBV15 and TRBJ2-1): DAMVIQNPRYQVTQFGKPVTLSCSQTLNHNVMYWYQQKSSQAPKLLFHYYDKDFNNEADTPDNFQSRRPNTSFCFLDIRSPGLGDTAMYLCATSRRAPGLAGLSYNEQFFGPGTRLTVL.

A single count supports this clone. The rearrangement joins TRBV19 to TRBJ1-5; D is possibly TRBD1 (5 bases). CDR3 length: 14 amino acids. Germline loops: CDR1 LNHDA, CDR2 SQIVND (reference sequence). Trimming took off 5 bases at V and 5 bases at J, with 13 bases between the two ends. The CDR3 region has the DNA TGTGCCAGTAGTGCAACCAGGGTTGATCAGCCCCAGCATTTT. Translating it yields CASSATRVDQPQHF.

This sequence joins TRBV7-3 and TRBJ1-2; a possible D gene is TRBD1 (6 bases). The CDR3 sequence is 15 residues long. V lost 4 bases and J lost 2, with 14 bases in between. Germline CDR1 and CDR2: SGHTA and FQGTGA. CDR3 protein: CASSSPEDSNYGYTF. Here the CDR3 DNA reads TGTGCCAGCAGCTCACCGGAGGACAGCAACTATGGCTACACCTTC.

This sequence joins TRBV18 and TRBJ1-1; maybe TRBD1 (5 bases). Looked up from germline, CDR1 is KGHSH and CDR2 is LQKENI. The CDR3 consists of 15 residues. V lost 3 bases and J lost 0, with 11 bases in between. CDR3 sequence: CASSPGGVMNTEAFF. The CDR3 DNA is TGTGCCAGCTCACCGGGGGGGGTTATGAACACTGAAGCTTTCTTT.

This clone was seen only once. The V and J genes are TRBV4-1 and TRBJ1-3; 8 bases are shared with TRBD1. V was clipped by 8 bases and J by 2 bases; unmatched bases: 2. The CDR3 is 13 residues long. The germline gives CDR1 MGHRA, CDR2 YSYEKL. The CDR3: CASSRGPGNTIYF. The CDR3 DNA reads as TGCGCCAGCTCCAGGGGGCCTGGAAACACCATATATTTT.

CDR3 region: CASSSTLTANTEAFF. The DNA of the CDR3 is TGTGCCAGCAGCTCGACATTAACAGCGAACACTGAAGCTTTCTTT. The chain joins TRBV5-5 to TRBJ1-1; no reliable D call. V lost 3 bases, J lost 1 base, and 13 bases lay in between. The CDR3 sequence is 15 residues long. Germline V lookup: CDR1 SGHKS, CDR2 YYEKEE (reference sequence). Drawing the rest from reference TRBV5-5 and TRBJ1-1, the complete variable domain is DAGVTQSPTHLIKTRGQQVTLRCSPISGHKSVSWYQQVLGQGPQFIFQYYEKEERGRGNFPDRFSARQFPNYSSELNVNALLLGDSALYLCASSSTLTANTEAFFGQGTRLTVV.

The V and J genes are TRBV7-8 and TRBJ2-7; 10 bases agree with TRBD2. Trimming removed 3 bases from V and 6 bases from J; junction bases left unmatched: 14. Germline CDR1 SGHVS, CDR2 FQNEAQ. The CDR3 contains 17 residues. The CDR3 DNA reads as TGTGCCAGCAGCTTTCGTAAAGTGGCTAGCGGGAGTAGCGAGCAGTACTTC. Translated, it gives CASSFRKVASGSSEQYF. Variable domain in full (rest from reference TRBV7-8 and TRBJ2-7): GAGVSQSPRYKVAKRGQDVALRCDPISGHVSLFWYQQALGQGPEFLTYFQNEAQLDKSGLPSDRFFAERPEGSVSTLKIQRTQQEDSAVYLCASSFRKVASGSSEQYFGPGTRLTVT.

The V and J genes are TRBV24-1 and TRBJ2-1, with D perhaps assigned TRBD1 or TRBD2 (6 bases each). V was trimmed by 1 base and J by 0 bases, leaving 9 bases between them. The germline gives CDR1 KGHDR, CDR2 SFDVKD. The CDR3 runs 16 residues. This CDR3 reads CATSDLGGNSYNEQFF. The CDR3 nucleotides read TGTGCCACCAGTGATTTAGGGGGGAACTCCTACAATGAGCAGTTCTTC.

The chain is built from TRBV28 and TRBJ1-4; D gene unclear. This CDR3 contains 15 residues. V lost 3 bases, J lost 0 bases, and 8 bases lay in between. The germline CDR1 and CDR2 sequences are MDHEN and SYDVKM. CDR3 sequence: CASSFSGATNEKLFF. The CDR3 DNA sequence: TGTGCCAGCAGTTTTTCGGGTGCAACTAATGAAAAACTGTTTTTT.

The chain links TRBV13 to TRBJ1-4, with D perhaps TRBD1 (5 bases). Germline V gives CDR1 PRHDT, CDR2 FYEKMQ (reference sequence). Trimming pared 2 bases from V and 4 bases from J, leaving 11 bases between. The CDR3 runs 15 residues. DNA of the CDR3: TGTGCCAGCAGCTTACAGGGAAGGGATAATGAAAAACTGTTTTTT. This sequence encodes CASSLQGRDNEKLFF. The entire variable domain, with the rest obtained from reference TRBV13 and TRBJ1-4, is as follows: AAGVIQSPRHLIKEKRETATLKCYPIPRHDTVYWYQQGPGQDPQFLISFYEKMQSDKGSIPDRFSAQQFSDYHSELNMSSLELGDSALYFCASSLQGRDNEKLFFGSGTQLSVL.

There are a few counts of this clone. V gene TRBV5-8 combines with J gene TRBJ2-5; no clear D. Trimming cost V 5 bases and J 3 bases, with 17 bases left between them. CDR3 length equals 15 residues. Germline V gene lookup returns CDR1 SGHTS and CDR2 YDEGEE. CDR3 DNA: TGTGCCAGCAGGTCGGGTGGTGGACGGAAAGAGACCCAGTACTTC. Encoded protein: CASRSGGGRKETQYF.

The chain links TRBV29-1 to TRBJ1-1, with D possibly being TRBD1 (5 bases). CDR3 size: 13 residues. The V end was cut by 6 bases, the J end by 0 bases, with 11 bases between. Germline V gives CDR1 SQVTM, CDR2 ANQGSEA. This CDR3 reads CSVRQSMNTEAFF. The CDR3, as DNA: TGCAGCGTCCGACAGTCCATGAACACTGAAGCTTTCTTT.

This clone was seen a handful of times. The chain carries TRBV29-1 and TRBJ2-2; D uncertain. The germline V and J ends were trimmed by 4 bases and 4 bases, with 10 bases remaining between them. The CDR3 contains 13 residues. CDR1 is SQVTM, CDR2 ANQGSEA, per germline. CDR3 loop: CSVGAATTGELFF. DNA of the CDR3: TGCAGCGTTGGGGCGGCGACCACCGGGGAGCTGTTTTTT.

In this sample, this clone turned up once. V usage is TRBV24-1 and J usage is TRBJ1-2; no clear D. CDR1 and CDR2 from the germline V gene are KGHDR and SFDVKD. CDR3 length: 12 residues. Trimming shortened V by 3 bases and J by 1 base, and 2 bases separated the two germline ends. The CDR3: CATSDLNYGYTF. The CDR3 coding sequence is TGTGCCACCAGTGATCTTAACTATGGCTACACCTTC.

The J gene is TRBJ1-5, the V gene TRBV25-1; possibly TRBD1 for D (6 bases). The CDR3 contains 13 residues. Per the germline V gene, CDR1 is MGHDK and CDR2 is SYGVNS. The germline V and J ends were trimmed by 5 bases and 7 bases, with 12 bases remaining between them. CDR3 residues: CASSLQGMQPQHF. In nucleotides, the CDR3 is TGTGCCAGCAGTCTCCAGGGGATGCAGCCCCAGCATTTT.

CDR3 sequence: CASSRTGTGYEKLFF. CDR3 DNA sequence: TGTGCCAGCAGTCGCACCGGGACAGGGTATGAAAAACTGTTTTTT. The chain combines TRBV6-5 with TRBJ1-4, with TRBD1 matching over 9 bases. J was trimmed by 6 bases and V by 5 bases; bases with no gene match: 7. The germline CDR1 and CDR2 sequences are MNHEY and SVGAGI. CDR3 length: 15 residues.